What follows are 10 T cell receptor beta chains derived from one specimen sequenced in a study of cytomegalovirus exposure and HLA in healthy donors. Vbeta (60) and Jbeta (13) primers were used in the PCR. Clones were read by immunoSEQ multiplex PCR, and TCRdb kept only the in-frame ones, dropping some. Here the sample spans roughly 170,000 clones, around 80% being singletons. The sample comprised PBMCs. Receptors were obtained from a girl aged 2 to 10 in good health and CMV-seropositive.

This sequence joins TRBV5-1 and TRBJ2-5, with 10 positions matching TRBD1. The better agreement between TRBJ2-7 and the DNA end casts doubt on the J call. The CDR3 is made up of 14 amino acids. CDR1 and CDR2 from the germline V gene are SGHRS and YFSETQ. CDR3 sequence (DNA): TGCGCCAGCAGCCCTAGGGACAGGGGCCTCGAGCAGTACTTC. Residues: CASSPRDRGLEQYF.

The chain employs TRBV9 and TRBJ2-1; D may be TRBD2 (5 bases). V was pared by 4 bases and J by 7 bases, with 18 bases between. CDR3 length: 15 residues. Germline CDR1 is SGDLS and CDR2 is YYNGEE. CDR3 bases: TGTGCCAGCAGCTCCATCGTAGGGAGTAATAATGAGCAGTTCTTC. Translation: CASSSIVGSNNEQFF.

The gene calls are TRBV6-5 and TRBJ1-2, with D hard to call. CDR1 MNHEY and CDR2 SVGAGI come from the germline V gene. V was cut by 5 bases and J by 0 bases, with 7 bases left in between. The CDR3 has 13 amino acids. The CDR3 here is CASSRGANYGYTF. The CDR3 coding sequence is TGTGCCAGCAGTCGCGGGGCTAACTATGGCTACACCTTC.

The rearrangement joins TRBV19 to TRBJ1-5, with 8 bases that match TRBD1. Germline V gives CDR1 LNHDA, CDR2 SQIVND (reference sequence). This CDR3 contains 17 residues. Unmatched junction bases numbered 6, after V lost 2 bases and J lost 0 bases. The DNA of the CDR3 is TGTGCCAGTAGTATAAGGACAGGGCACGATAGCAATCAGCCCCAGCATTTT. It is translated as CASSIRTGHDSNQPQHF.

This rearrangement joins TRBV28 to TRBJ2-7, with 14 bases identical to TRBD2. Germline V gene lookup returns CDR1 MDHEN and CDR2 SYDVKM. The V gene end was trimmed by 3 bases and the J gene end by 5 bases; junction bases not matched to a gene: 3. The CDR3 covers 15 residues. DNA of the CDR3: TGTGCCAGCAGTTTTGGACTAGCGGGAGGTCACGAGCAGTACTTC. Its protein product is CASSFGLAGGHEQYF.

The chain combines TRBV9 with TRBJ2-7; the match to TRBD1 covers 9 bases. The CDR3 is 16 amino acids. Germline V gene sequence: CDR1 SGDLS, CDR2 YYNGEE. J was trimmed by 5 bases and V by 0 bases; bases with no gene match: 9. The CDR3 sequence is CASSVAGTGSINEQYF. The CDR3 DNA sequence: TGTGCCAGCAGCGTAGCGGGGACAGGGAGTATCAACGAGCAGTACTTC.

The DNA for the CDR3 is TGCGCCAGCAGCCAATTGGGGGCTCGAGAGACCCAGTACTTC. Residues: CASSQLGARETQYF. The V and J genes are TRBV4-1 and TRBJ2-5; tentative D call: TRBD1 (6 bases). The CDR3 has 14 residues. The V end lost 2 bases, the J end lost 4 bases, and 11 bases lay between the germline ends. Germline loops: CDR1 MGHRA, CDR2 YSYEKL.

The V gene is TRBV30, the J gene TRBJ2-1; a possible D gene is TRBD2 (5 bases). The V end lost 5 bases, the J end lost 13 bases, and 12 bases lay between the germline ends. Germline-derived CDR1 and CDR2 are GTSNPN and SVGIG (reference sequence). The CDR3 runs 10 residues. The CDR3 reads CAWGGSFQFF. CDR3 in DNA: TGTGCCTGGGGAGGATCCTTTCAGTTCTTC.

CDR3 sequence: CASSRSINEKLFF. The CDR3 bases are TGTGCCAGCTCACGAAGCATTAATGAAAAACTGTTTTTT. The rearrangement uses TRBV18 and TRBJ1-4, with D unclear. Germline V lookup: CDR1 KGHSH, CDR2 LQKENI. The length of the CDR3 is 13 residues. Trimming stripped 4 bases from V and 4 bases from J, with 7 bases between.

CDR3 nucleotide sequence: TGTGCCAGCAGTTACTCGATCGTGGAGATCAAAGCTTTCTTT. Its protein product is CASSYSIVEIKAFF. V gene TRBV6-5 combines with J gene TRBJ1-1; no reliable D call. CDR1 and CDR2 (germline): MNHEY, SVGAGI. This CDR3 has 14 residues. Trimming removed 0 bases from V and 9 bases from J, with 14 bases in between.